The clone carrying this T cell receptor (beta chain) was counted many times. Its antigen is undetermined. Graves' hyperthyroidism was deemed stable absent ophthalmopathy progression within 18 months. Used for diagnoses were clinical symptoms, serum thyroxine and TRAb, thyroid ultrasound and orbital computed tomography. The data were taken from a study of T cells in Graves' hyperthyroidism and ophthalmopathy. Overall study findings and caveats: A median 6.5 months before onset, the model predicted ophthalmopathy.

Amplified regions were TCR beta CDR3 sequences from RNA transcripts. A set of HTBI primers served as the primers for a first-round RT-PCR of the TCR CDR3. MiXCR, run by TCRdb on the multiplex PCR reads, gives a single entry per CDR3 protein. The table has hundreds of thousands of distinct CDR3 sequences, 14% seen once. CDR3 size: 13 residues. CDR1 SEHNR and CDR2 FQNEAQ come from the germline V gene (reference sequence). With 7 bases removed from V and 1 base from J, the gap between germline ends came to 10 bases. Sequenced material: blood. The rearrangement links TRBV7-9 to TRBJ2-5, with a possible D match to TRBD1 (6 bases). This receptor was identified in a woman between 18 and 29 years old with Graves' hyperthyroidism. The CDR3, as DNA: TGTGCCAGCACTACAGGGACCCAAGAGACCCAGTACTTC. This translates into CASTTGTQETQYF. The whole variable domain, remainder taken from reference TRBV7-9 and TRBJ2-5, is DTGVSQNPRHKITKRGQNVTFRCDPISEHNRLYWYRQTLGQGPEFLTYFQNEAQLEKSRLLSDRFSAERPKGSFSTLEIQRTEQGDSAMYLCASTTGTQETQYFGPGTRLLVL.